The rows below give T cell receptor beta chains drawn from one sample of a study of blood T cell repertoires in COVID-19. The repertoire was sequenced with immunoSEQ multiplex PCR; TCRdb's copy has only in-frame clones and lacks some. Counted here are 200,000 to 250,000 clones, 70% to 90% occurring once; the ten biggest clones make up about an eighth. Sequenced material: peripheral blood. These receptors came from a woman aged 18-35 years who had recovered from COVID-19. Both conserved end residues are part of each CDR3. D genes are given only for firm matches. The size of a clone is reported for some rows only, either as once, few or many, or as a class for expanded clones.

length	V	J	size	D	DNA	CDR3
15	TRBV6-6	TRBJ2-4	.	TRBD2	TGTGCCAGCAGTCCCCGGACTAGCGGGAGACGCATTCAGTACTTC	CASSPRTSGRRIQYF
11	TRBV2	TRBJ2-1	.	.	TGTGCCAGCAGTGAATACCGCGCGCAGTTCTTC	CASSEYRAQFF
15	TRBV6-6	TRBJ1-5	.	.	TGTGCCAGCACCCAACTCTACAGTTACAATCAGCCCCAGCATTTT	CASTQLYSYNQPQHF
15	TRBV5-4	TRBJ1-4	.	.	TGTGCCAGCAGCTTGGAGGGAACCGCGGGTGAAAAACTGTTTTTT	CASSLEGTAGEKLFF
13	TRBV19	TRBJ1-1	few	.	TGTGCCAGTACCCTCGGGACTTACGGGGGAGCTTTCTTT	CASTLGTYGGAFF
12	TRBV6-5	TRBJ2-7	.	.	TGTGCCAGCGCCCAAACCGGAGGCGAGCAGTACTTC	CASAQTGGEQYF
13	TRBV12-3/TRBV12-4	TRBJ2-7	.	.	TGTGCCAGCAGTTTCGGGACATCCTACGAGCAGTACTTC	CASSFGTSYEQYF
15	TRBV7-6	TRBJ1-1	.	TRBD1	TGTGCCAGCAGCTTAGCGGGGGACAGCCGCACTGAAGCTTTCTTT	CASSLAGDSRTEAFF
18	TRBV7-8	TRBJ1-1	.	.	TGTGCCAGCAGCTCCCTCCTAACCCCTTTTTTGATGAACACTGAAGCTTTCTTT	CASSSLLTPFLMNTEAFF
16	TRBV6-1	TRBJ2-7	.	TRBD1	TGTGCCAGCAGTGGAGGGGGGACAGGATATCGCTACGAGCAGTACTTC	CASSGGGTGYRYEQYF